The clone carrying this T cell receptor (beta chain) was observed a few times. Its antigen is undetermined. The V gene's germline CDR1 is SQVTM and CDR2 ANQGSEA. V dropped 5 bases and J dropped 8 bases, with 15 bases sitting between them. The CDR3 runs to 12 residues. Isolated per sample were at least 6.5 million PBMCs. The use of a sample-barcoded 5' primer and a J-beta primer mix characterized a second PCR of roughly 6 to 11 cycles. TCRdb reanalysed the 5' RACE reads using MiXCR and keeps one entry per CDR3 protein. The table has about 1.1 million distinct CDR3 sequences, more than 30% seen once; the top ten hold over 10%. The data stem from a study of blood T cells in healthy people across ages. Findings and limits, study-wide: Without sorted subsets, naive and antigen-experienced compartments could not be conclusively compared.

The chain carries TRBV29-1 and TRBJ1-2; D call uncertain. The sample taken for sequencing was blood. The TCR sequence derives from a man aged 18 to 30 in good health. Here the CDR3 reads CSVTGSFGGYTF. The CDR3 region has the DNA TGCAGCGTTACGGGATCCTTCGGGGGCTACACCTTC.